Sequencing of this TCR beta chain was carried out in a study of blood T cell repertoires in COVID-19 (TCRdb year 2020). Background on the whole study: Collaborator samples came from the United States, Italy and Spain and covered acute and convalescent phases of COVID-19. The material from the prospective study consisted of cDNA or gDNA derived from T cells, B-cell-depleted T cells, or PBMCs. The dataset comprised deeply sampled blood TCRbeta repertoires from subjects exposed to, actively infected with, or recovered from COVID-19. The repertoires were made available in a free public database intended to serve as a resource for research on the immune response to SARS-CoV-2. Samples were obtained from the ongoing ImmuneRACE study (first 160 participants) and from over 1,000 subjects provided by 6 global collaborators. Nearly every sample came with metadata listing a de-identified subject ID, COVID-19 status, age in years and sex. HLA class I and class II types, where available, came from metadata supplied by the sample provider rather than from assay-based typing.

After removal of 5 bases from V and 0 bases from J, the junction retains 8 bases not matched to a gene. Measured from the cysteine to the phenylalanine, the CDR3 is 16 residues long. Just CDR3 DNA is preserved here, 48 bases in frame from base 1. From a lookup of the germline V gene, CDR1 and CDR2 are MGHDK and SYGVNS. At one collaborating source in Seattle, patients were enrolled during active infection and were followed longitudinally through the course of disease. Collaborating institutions collected whole blood in K2EDTA tubes following their own protocols. For TCRbeta analysis, collaborators shipped samples in one of three forms: frozen whole blood, isolated PBMCs, or DNA extracted from either of those sample types. TCRbeta CDR3 regions were amplified from genomic DNA using the immunoSEQ Assay, a bias-controlled multiplex PCR. The authors processed their data as follows. Nucleated cell counts per sample were estimated from amplification of reference gene primers within the assay. Sequence reads were collapsed and filtered to measure the absolute abundance of every unique TCRbeta CDR3 rearrangement. For each sample, productive Simpson clonality was calculated as the square root of Simpson's diversity index across productive rearrangements. TCRdb retrieved this table from immuneACCESS and kept in-frame rearrangements only. Not all clones are present; in checked studies, unresolved V genes account for under half, and no reason is known for the remainder. D and trimming were read from the DNA, whereas the V and J calls and clone size are those reported in that table. This sample has around 300,000 clones in its table, and 85% to 90% of those were observed once. Of the sample, under 1.1% is held by the ten largest clones.

The sample holds one count of this clone. Its antigen remains undetermined. No much larger clone is present one base from it, and per-base qualities are unavailable. General study outcomes and caveats: The amount of clinical and demographic metadata varied by source and participant and was provided uncurated.

The source is a woman in her forties with COVID-19, enrolled during active disease. Sequencing was performed on peripheral blood. The receptor chain draws on TRBV25-1 and TRBJ2-3, and 7 bases in between align with TRBD1. Here the CDR3 is given as CASSSPGTASTDTQYF. The DNA sequence reads TGTGCCAGCAGTTCCCCCGGGACAGCGAGCACAGATACGCAGTATTTT.